The 7 T cell receptor beta chains given below trace back to one sample, sequenced in a study of control samples from healthy donors and cancer patients. The data were produced by immunoSEQ multiplex PCR, yet TCRdb's version contains in-frame clones alone and is incomplete. The sample records 150,000 or so clones, about 94% being singletons. The sequencing input was blood. These TCRs come from a middle-aged man in good health.

J is TRBJ2-7 and V is TRBV4-1, with 9 bases identical to TRBD1. Germline loops: CDR1 MGHRA, CDR2 YSYEKL. V dropped 3 bases and J dropped 1; count of bases not matched to a gene: 1. The CDR3 length is 14 residues. The CDR3 sequence: CASSQTGGSYEQYF. CDR3 DNA: TGCGCCAGCAGCCAGACAGGGGGGTCCTACGAGCAGTACTTC.

This clone was counted a few times. The rearrangement uses TRBV6-2 or TRBV6-3 and TRBJ2-7; TRBD2 might be the D (5 bases). Between the trimmed V and J ends, which lost 4 bases and 7 bases, there was a span of 11 bases. CDR1 and CDR2 from the germline V gene are MNHEY and SVGEGT. CDR3 length equals 12 residues. The CDR3 sequence is CASSWTGIEQYF. In nucleotides, the CDR3 is TGTGCCAGCAGTTGGACTGGGATAGAGCAGTACTTC.

The chain combines TRBV5-5 with TRBJ2-7, with D perhaps TRBD1 or TRBD2 (5 bases each). In germline, CDR1 is SGHKS, CDR2 YYEKEE (reference sequence). CDR3 length equals 14 residues. The ends were cut back, 7 bases at V and 1 base at J, with 15 bases in the middle. The CDR3: CASSLVGESYEQYF. The CDR3, as DNA: TGTGCCAGCTCCCTTGTGGGGGAGTCCTACGAGCAGTACTTC.

The chain couples TRBV18 to TRBJ1-4; no definite D call. Germline V CDR1 and CDR2: KGHSH, LQKENI. V shed 1 base and J shed 0 bases, with 9 bases lying between them. CDR3 length equals 16 residues. For the CDR3, the DNA is TGTGCCAGCTCACCACAAGGGCGAACAACTAATGAAAAACTGTTTTTT. Translated, it gives CASSPQGRTTNEKLFF.

The rearrangement joins TRBV7-8 to TRBJ2-7; the D gene is possibly TRBD1 (6 bases). CDR3 length: 15 residues. With 0 bases removed from V and 2 bases from J, the gap between germline ends came to 11 bases. From germline, CDR1 is SGHVS and CDR2 FQNEAQ. This CDR3 reads CASSLARTETYEQYF. In DNA, the CDR3 is TGTGCCAGCAGCTTAGCTCGGACAGAGACCTACGAGCAGTACTTC.

V usage is TRBV7-9 and J usage is TRBJ2-1; D ambiguous. The CDR3 is made up of 15 amino acids. V shed 2 bases and J shed 7 bases, with 15 bases lying between them. Germline CDR1 is SEHNR and CDR2 is FQNEAQ (reference sequence). In nucleotides, the CDR3 is TGTGCCAGCAGCTTAAGACCCTCACCCAGAAATGAGCAGTTCTTC. Translating it yields CASSLRPSPRNEQFF.

This chain connects TRBV12-5 to TRBJ2-7; D is undetermined. The better agreement between TRBJ2-1 and the DNA end casts doubt on the J call. Germline loops: CDR1 LGHNT, CDR2 FRNRAP. The CDR3 sequence is 12 residues long. The CDR3 region is CASGYENNEQFF. CDR3 DNA: TGTGCTAGTGGCTACGAAAACAATGAGCAGTTCTTC.